The 3 T cell receptor beta chains below were found in one sample sequenced in a study of T cells in Graves' hyperthyroidism and ophthalmopathy. It was RNA transcripts that yielded the amplified TCR beta CDR3 regions. The study used the HTBI primer set for a first-round RT-PCR of the TCR CDR3. TCRdb reprocessed the multiplex PCR reads with MiXCR, giving one entry per CDR3 protein. The sample has 200,000 to 300,000 distinct CDR3 sequences; about 24% are singletons. Sequenced: blood. Receptors originate from a middle-aged woman with Graves' ophthalmopathy.

This clonotype was seen many times. V usage is TRBV11-2 and J usage is TRBJ2-2, with D hard to call. The germline V gene has CDR1 SGHAT and CDR2 FQNNGV. V gave up 7 bases and J gave up 5 bases, with 8 bases separating them. The CDR3 is 12 amino acids. The CDR3 spells CASTVNTGELFF. CDR3 DNA sequence: TGTGCCAGCACGGTTAATACCGGGGAGCTGTTTTTT.

This clonotype was seen repeatedly, ten times or more. The chain's CDR3 is CASSFLAGEIYEQYF. CDR3 coding DNA: TGCGCCAGCAGCTTTCTAGCGGGAGAGATCTACGAGCAGTACTTC. The V and J genes are TRBV5-1 and TRBJ2-7, with 10 bases lining up with TRBD2. The CDR3 consists of 15 residues. V lost 2 bases to trimming and J lost 3 bases; unmatched junction nucleotides: 5. CDR1 and CDR2 (germline): SGHRS, YFSETQ.

This clonotype was seen repeatedly, ten times or more. The genes are TRBV30 and TRBJ1-1; no reliable D call. The CDR3 length is 13 residues. Germline assignment: CDR1 GTSNPN and CDR2 SVGIG (reference sequence). Trimming stripped 4 bases from V and 0 bases from J, with 9 bases between. CDR3: CAWMRQLNTEAFF. In nucleotides, the CDR3 is TGTGCCTGGATGAGGCAGTTGAACACTGAAGCTTTCTTT.